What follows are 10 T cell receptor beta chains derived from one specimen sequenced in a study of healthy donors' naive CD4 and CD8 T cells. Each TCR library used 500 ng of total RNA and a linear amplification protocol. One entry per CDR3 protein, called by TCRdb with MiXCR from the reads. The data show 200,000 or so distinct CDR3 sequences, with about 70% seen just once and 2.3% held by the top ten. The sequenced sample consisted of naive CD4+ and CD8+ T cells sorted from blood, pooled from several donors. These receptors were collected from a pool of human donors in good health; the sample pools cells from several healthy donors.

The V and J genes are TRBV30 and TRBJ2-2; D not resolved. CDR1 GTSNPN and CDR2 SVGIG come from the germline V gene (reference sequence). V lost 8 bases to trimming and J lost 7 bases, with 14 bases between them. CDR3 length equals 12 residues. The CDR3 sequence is CAGRRTNGELFF. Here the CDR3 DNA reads TGTGCCGGTCGCAGAACGAACGGGGAGCTGTTTTTT.

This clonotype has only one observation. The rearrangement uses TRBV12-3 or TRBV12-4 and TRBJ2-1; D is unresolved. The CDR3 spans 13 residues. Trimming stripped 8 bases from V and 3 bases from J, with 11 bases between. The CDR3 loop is CASESNFYNEQFF. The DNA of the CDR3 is TGTGCCAGCGAGAGCAACTTCTACAATGAGCAGTTCTTC.

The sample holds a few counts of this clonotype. The CDR3 loop is CASAKQGLSSYNEQFF. The CDR3 region has the DNA TGTGCCAGCGCTAAACAGGGCTTAAGCTCCTACAATGAGCAGTTCTTC. This sequence joins TRBV6-1 and TRBJ2-1; possibly TRBD1 for D (6 bases). Deletions cut 8 bases from V and 0 bases from J, with 17 bases between. The CDR3 extends over 16 amino acids. Germline V gene sequence: CDR1 MNHNS, CDR2 SASEGT.

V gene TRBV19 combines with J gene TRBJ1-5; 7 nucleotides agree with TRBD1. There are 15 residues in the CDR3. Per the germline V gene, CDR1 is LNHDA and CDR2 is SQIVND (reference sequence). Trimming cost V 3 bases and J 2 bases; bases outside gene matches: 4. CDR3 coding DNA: TGTGCCAGTAGTATCAGGGACAGAGGCAATCAGCCCCAGCATTTT. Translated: CASSIRDRGNQPQHF.

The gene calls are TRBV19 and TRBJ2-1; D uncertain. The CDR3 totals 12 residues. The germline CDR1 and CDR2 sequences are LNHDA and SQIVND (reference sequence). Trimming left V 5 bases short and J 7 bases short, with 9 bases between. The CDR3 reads CASSFSRNEQFF. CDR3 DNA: TGTGCCAGTAGTTTTAGTCGGAATGAGCAGTTCTTC.

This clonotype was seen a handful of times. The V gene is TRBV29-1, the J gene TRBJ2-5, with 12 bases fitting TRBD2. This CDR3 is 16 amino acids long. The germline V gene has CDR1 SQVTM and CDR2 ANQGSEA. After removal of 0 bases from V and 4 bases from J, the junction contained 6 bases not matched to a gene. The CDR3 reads CSVEDERGLAGETQYF. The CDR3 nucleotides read TGCAGCGTTGAAGATGAAAGGGGACTAGCGGGAGAGACCCAGTACTTC.

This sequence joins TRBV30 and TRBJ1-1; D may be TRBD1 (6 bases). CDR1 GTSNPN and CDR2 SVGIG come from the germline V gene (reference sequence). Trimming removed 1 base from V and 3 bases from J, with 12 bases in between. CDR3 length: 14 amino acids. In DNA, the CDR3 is TGTGCCTGGAGTGCCAGGACAGCTGACACTGAAGCTTTCTTT. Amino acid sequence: CAWSARTADTEAFF.

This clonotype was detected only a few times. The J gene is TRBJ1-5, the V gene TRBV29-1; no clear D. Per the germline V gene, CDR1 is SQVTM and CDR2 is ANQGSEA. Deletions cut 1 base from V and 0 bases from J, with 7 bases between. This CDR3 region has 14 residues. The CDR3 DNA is TGCAGCGTTGAAGTCCAGGATAGCAATCAGCCCCAGCATTTT. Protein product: CSVEVQDSNQPQHF. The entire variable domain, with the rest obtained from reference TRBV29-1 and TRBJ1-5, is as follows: SAVISQKPSRDICQRGTSLTIQCQVDSQVTMMFWYRQQPGQSLTLIATANQGSEATYESGFVIDKFPISRPNLTFSTLTVSNMSPEDSSIYLCSVEVQDSNQPQHFGDGTRLSIL.

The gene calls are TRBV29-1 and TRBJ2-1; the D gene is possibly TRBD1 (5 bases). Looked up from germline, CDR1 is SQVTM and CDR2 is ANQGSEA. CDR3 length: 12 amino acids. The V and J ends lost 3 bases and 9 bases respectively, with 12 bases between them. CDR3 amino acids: CSVDRDSTEQFF. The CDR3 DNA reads TGCAGCGTTGACCGCGACAGTACTGAGCAGTTCTTC.

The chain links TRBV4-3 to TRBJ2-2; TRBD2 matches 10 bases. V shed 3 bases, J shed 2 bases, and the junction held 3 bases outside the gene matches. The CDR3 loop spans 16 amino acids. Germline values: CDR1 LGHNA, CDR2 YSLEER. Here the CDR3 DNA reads TGCGCCAGCAGCCACGAACTAGCGGGAAACACCGGGGAGCTGTTTTTT. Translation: CASSHELAGNTGELFF.